The 2 T cell receptor beta chains listed next were all sequenced from one sample in a study of early T cells in non-severe SARS-CoV-2 infection. TCRdb reanalysed the 5' RACE reads using MiXCR and keeps one entry per CDR3 protein. The sample includes over 35,000 distinct CDR3 sequences, approximately 6.3% seen only once; the top ten take about 8.3%. The specimen was whole blood, collected at baseline. The receptor source for this set is an adult who was a healthcare worker with PCR-confirmed SARS-CoV-2 infection or an uninfected control (not recorded which).

This chain links TRBV20-1 with TRBJ2-7; D unresolved. Germline CDR1 DFQATT, CDR2 SNEGSKA (reference sequence). Trimming stripped 1 base from V and 4 bases from J, with 8 bases between. The CDR3 has 12 amino acids. The CDR3 coding sequence is TGCAGTGCTAGAGCCGGCCAGTACGAGCAGTACTTC. It specifies CSARAGQYEQYF.

This clonotype has at least ten counts. The V and J genes are TRBV6-6 and TRBJ2-1; TRBD1 might be the D (6 bases). The CDR3 loop spans 15 amino acids. V lost 5 bases and J 9 bases, leaving 20 bases between the germline ends. Looked up from germline, CDR1 is MNHNY and CDR2 is SVGAGI (reference sequence). The CDR3 coding sequence is TGTGCCAGCAGTAAGGGGGACAACCGGGATGGTGAGCAGTTCTTC. Protein: CASSKGDNRDGEQFF.